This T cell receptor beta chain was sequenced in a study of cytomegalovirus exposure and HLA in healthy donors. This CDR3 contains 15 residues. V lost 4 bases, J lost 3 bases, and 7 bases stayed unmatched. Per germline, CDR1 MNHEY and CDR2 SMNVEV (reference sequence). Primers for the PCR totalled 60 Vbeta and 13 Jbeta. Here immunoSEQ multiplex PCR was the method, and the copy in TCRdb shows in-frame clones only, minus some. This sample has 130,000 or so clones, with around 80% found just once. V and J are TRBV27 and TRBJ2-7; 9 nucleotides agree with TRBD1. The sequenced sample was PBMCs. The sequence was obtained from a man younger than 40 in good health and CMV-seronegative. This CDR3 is CASSSPRTGVYEQYF. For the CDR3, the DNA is TGTGCCAGCAGTTCCCCTCGGACAGGGGTCTACGAGCAGTACTTC.